This TCR beta chain was captured by sequencing in a study of cytotoxic CD8 clonotypes in ibrutinib-treated CLL (dated by TCRdb to 2020 to 2023). Looking at the study overall: The cohort was composed of about 10 relapsed/refractory and 15 treatment-naive patients; IGHV unmutated status was identified in some 17 patients. Cryopreserved peripheral blood mononuclear cells were collected before treatment, at response, and at either disease progression or sustained remission. Longitudinal samples were available for about 30% of the 86 trial participants. Partial responses were observed in some 24 patients and complete responses in 2; after a median follow-up of 68 months, remission was maintained in some 14 patients and progression was observed in approximately 12. Every sample from remission and from progressive disease was obtained while the patients were still on ibrutinib. Samples averaged roughly 260,000 productive templates and tens of thousands of productive rearrangements. Response samples were obtained after a median of around 11 months of treatment, with a range of about 6 to 40 months.

Per the publication, the time point label means: about eleven months on ibrutinib. For TCR beta library preparation, roughly 2 micrograms of genomic DNA were extracted from the cryopreserved PBMCs. Longitudinal blood samples from CLL patients on ibrutinib monotherapy were analyzed using high-throughput TCR beta sequencing. The patients were enrolled in a single-center, open-label phase 2 trial of ibrutinib monotherapy. On a MiSeq, deep resolution sequencing aimed for a depth between 1 in 1 million and 1 in 200,000 T cells, with each clonotype covered around 9.2x on average. The immunoSEQ hsTCRB Kit was used to generate TCR beta libraries. The published analysis was carried out like this. Data were analyzed with ImmunoSEQ Data Assistant and ImmunoSEQ Analyzer, with V, D and J genes assigned per IMGT definitions. Clonality, with values ranging from 0 to 1, was calculated as one minus the normalized Shannon entropy of productive rearrangement frequencies. Public clonotype analysis was restricted to overrepresented clonotypes comprising at least 0.05% of each patient's repertoire. About twelve repertoires from age-matched healthy donors, obtained from immuneACCESS, served as clonality controls. TCRdb's version of the immuneACCESS table is confined to in-frame rearrangements and falls short of the full clone set. An unresolved V gene accounts for under half of the shortfall where checked; the remainder is of unknown origin. For V, J and clone size, that table is used; D and trimming come from the DNA. In this sample the table shows roughly 220,000 clones, 75% to 80% of which occur a single time. The ten top clones hold around 10% of the sample.

General study outcomes and caveats: Clonality rose at ibrutinib response, remained stable during sustained remission, and dropped back toward baseline at progression. At baseline, clonality was higher than in age-matched healthy donors and showed a strong correlation with circulating CD8+ T-cell counts. Public clonotypes were rare and either shrank or stayed stable during treatment, and the rise in clonality at ibrutinib response reflected expansion of private clonotypes. Sampling times were not matched between patients in sustained remission and patients whose disease was progressing, and lymph node repertoires were not examined.

The CDR3 spans 15 residues, from the cysteine through the phenylalanine. Of the read, only the CDR3 DNA is kept; its 45 bases are in frame from base 1. The germline V gene yields MGHDK for CDR1 and SYGVNS for CDR2. Clipping removes 2 bases from V and 5 bases from J, with 2 as the unmatched junction base count. This clone was observed a handful of times. This receptor's antigen is unknown. No much larger clonotype is one base removed from it; base qualities were not supplied. The receptor comes from a human donor with chronic lymphocytic leukemia. Sequences were derived from PBMCs, sampled after 12 months of ibrutinib treatment. The chain joins TRBV25-1 to TRBJ1-4; 10 bases in the junction line up with TRBD1. For the CDR3, the sequence is CASSEGTGANEKLFF. The sequenced DNA is TGTGCCAGCAGTGAAGGGACAGGGGCCAATGAAAAACTGTTTTTT.